These 12 T cell receptor beta chains were all obtained from the same sample, sequenced in a study of PD-L1 blockade in urothelial cancer. Time point: peripheral blood 6 weeks after treatment start. The protocol was immunoSEQ multiplex PCR, while the TCRdb copy is restricted to in-frame clones and leaves out a portion. This sample has around 50,000 clones, with around 90% found just once. The material was PBMCs, obtained around atezolizumab (anti-PD-L1) treatment. The receptors derive from a man aged 55-75 years with urothelial cancer.

V and J are TRBV10-3 and TRBJ1-4, with a tentative D call TRBD1 (5 bases). Deletions cut 10 bases from V and 3 bases from J, with 15 bases between. The CDR3 has 14 amino acids. Germline CDR1 reads ENHRY; CDR2 reads SYGVKD. The CDR3 loop is CATQGGSANEKLFF. The DNA for the CDR3 is TGTGCCACTCAGGGAGGGTCGGCTAATGAAAAACTGTTTTTT.

This chain uses TRBV29-1 with TRBJ2-7; 11 bases map to TRBD2. The CDR3 spans 15 residues. After removal of 1 base from V and 2 bases from J, the junction contained 4 bases not matched to a gene. From germline, CDR1 is SQVTM and CDR2 ANQGSEA. The CDR3 coding sequence is TGCAGCGTTGAAGGACTAGCGGGGCCAGCCTACGAGCAGTACTTC. Protein: CSVEGLAGPAYEQYF.

The CDR3 here is CASSLALGRTGELFF. CDR3 sequence (DNA): TGCGCCAGCAGCTTGGCTCTGGGCCGGACCGGGGAGCTGTTTTTT. The chain joins TRBV5-1 to TRBJ2-2, with D unresolved. Trimming took off 0 bases at V and 5 bases at J, with 11 bases between the two ends. Germline V lookup: CDR1 SGHRS, CDR2 YFSETQ. This CDR3 is 15 amino acids long.

The gene calls are TRBV10-2 and TRBJ2-3; 10 nucleotides line up with TRBD2. V dropped 0 bases and J dropped 1; count of bases not matched to a gene: 10. CDR3 length: 19 residues. In germline, CDR1 is WSHSY, CDR2 SAAADI. CDR3 loop: CASSESPVLAGWGTDTQYF. The CDR3 region has the DNA TGCGCCAGCAGTGAGTCACCCGTACTAGCGGGATGGGGCACAGATACGCAGTATTTT.

The J gene is TRBJ2-1, the V gene TRBV10-3; 11 bases map to TRBD1. CDR1 ENHRY and CDR2 SYGVKD come from the germline V gene. V lost 7 bases and J lost 4; bases outside the gene matches: 3. There are 14 residues in the CDR3. CDR3 amino acids: CAITGTGGYNEQFF. The CDR3 region has the DNA TGTGCCATCACTGGGACAGGGGGTTACAATGAGCAGTTCTTC.

The chain joins TRBV28 to TRBJ2-1; 9 bases line up with TRBD2. V lost 6 bases to trimming and J lost 5 bases; unmatched junction nucleotides: 14. This CDR3 contains 17 residues. Germline V gene lookup returns CDR1 MDHEN and CDR2 SYDVKM. The CDR3: CASSSSIGGRAHNEQFF. The CDR3 nucleotides are TGTGCCAGCAGCTCCAGCATAGGCGGGAGGGCCCACAATGAGCAGTTCTTC.

The genes are TRBV2 and TRBJ2-1; 11 nucleotides agree with TRBD2. Germline V gene data show CDR1 as SNHLY and CDR2 as FYNNEI. The CDR3 totals 16 residues. Germline trimming cut 6 bases from V and 2 bases from J; bases unmatched to any gene: 6. The CDR3 protein is CASSPTGLAAYNEQFF. CDR3 coding DNA: TGTGCCAGCAGCCCGACGGGACTAGCGGCCTACAATGAGCAGTTCTTC.

This chain links TRBV7-6 with TRBJ1-5; 7 nucleotides match TRBD1. V lost 0 bases, J lost 6 bases, and 11 bases stayed unmatched. The CDR3 is made up of 17 amino acids. Germline CDR1 SGHVS, CDR2 FNYEAQ. In DNA form, the CDR3 reads TGTGCCAGCAGCTTAGCGGTGGCAGGGCAGGGGGGTCAGCCCCAGCATTTT. It is translated as CASSLAVAGQGGQPQHF.

The chain employs TRBV7-8 and TRBJ1-5; 7 bases are a match to TRBD1. V trimming: 5 bases; J trimming: 2 bases; junction bases outside the gene matches: 3. This CDR3 is built from 14 residues. Looked up from germline, CDR1 is SGHVS and CDR2 is FQNEAQ. CDR3 region: CASSLDRGNQPQHF. CDR3 nucleotide sequence: TGTGCCAGCAGCCTAGACAGGGGCAATCAGCCCCAGCATTTT.

The chain couples TRBV28 to TRBJ2-7; possibly TRBD2 for D (7 bases). V gave up 8 bases and J gave up 2 bases, with 22 bases separating them. The CDR3 is 16 residues long. The germline CDR1 and CDR2 sequences are MDHEN and SYDVKM. CDR3 residues: CASQSVLAGAPYEQYF. CDR3 coding DNA: TGTGCCAGCCAAAGCGTATTGGCGGGGGCCCCCTACGAGCAGTACTTC.

This chain connects TRBV4-3 to TRBJ2-6; 7 bases agree with TRBD1. CDR1 and CDR2 from the germline V gene are LGHNA and YSLEER. V shed 0 bases, J shed 4 bases, and the junction held 6 bases outside the gene matches. This CDR3 has 17 amino acids. CDR3 loop: CASSQDSTGTGANVLTF. The CDR3 bases are TGCGCCAGCAGCCAAGATTCGACAGGGACCGGGGCCAACGTCCTGACTTTC.

This chain uses TRBV9 with TRBJ2-1, with TRBD2 matching 7 bases. V lost 0 bases, J lost 8 bases, and 8 bases stayed unmatched. This CDR3 contains 15 residues. CDR1 and CDR2 (germline): SGDLS, YYNGEE. The CDR3 region has the DNA TGTGCCAGCAGCGTAGGGGACTACAGATGGGATGAGCAGTTCTTC. It yields the protein CASSVGDYRWDEQFF.